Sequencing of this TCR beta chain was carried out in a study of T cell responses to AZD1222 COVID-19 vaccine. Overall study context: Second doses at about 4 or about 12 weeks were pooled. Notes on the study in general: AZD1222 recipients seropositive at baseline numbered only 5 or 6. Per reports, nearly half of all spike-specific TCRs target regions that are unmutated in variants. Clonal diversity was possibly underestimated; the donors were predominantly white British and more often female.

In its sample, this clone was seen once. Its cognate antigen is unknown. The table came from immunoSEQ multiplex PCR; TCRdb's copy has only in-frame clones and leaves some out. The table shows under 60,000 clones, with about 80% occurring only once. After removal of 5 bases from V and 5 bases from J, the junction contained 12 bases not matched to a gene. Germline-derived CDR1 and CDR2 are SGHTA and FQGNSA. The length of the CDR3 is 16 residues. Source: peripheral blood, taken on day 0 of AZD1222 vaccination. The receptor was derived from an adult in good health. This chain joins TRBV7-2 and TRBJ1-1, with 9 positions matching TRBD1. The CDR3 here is CASSPLRNRGLTEAFF. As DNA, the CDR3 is TGTGCCAGCAGCCCCCTACGTAACAGGGGGCTTACTGAAGCTTTCTTT. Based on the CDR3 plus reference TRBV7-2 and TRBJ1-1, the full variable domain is GAGVSQSPSNKVTEKGKDVELRCDPISGHTALYWYRQSLGQGLEFLIYFQGNSAPDKSGLPSDRFSAERTGGSVSTLTIQRTQQEDSAVYLCASSPLRNRGLTEAFFGQGTRLTVV.